This T cell receptor (beta chain) was observed in a study of cytomegalovirus exposure and HLA in healthy donors (TCRdb year 2017). Broadly, across the study: An earlier analysis of some 550 of the donors reported more than 250 Gb of sequence data and 117 million unique TCR beta sequences from about 180 million T cells. All discovery cohort repertoires had been generated using a single sequencing platform. A later genetic analysis used genome-wide SNP genotypes for 398 of the 666 donors, treating that subset as a discovery cohort. The study aimed to test whether signatures of past pathogen exposure could be identified by cataloging public T cell receptors. High-throughput TCR immunosequencing, statistical association of individual TCRs with disease status, and machine learning were combined to predict cytomegalovirus infection status. Rather than using new phenotypic data, the later analysis identified candidate immune exposures from TCR beta sequences and from how often those sequences occurred across donors. Both class I and class II loci were covered by HLA typing, at four-digit resolution. To study patterns of TCR occurrence, a later analysis re-analyzed previously published TCR beta repertoires from just over 650 donors and added high-resolution HLA genotyping. To decide whether each TCR beta V gene segment behaved as functional or pseudogenic, an earlier analysis of several hundred of the donors relied on high-throughput TCR beta sequencing. Alongside the repertoire data, information on donor age, sex, ethnicity and CMV serostatus was compiled. Roughly 300 gigabases of sequencing data and tens of millions of unique TCR sequences were included in an early release covering over 600 HLA-typed donors. The T cell repertoires of 670 or so subjects were profiled by immunosequencing and related to cytomegalovirus serostatus. Several DR-DQ haplotypes were treated as single units for association and clustering because of strong linkage in the cohort. Of the 300 to 500 genotyped donors, 80% to 90% were placed in the genetic ancestry cluster associated with self-reported Caucasian donors. Among approximately 370 genotyped donors of the cohort, an average of around 240,000 unique TCR beta nucleotide sequences was sequenced per donor, of which 15% to 20% were non-productive. A separate validation cohort of approximately 130 different subjects was used in addition to the roughly 700-subject first cohort. Typing coverage differed by locus: A, B, C, DRB1 and DQB1 were typed in roughly 629-640 donors, DQA1 in about 500, DPA1 in roughly 590, and DPB1 in roughly 470. On the study overall, not on this receptor specifically: For the cohort, immune exposure information was limited to CMV serostatus. Broadly in line with IMGT annotations, most TCR beta V segments showed up in productive rearrangements about 87% or about 30% of the time in an earlier analysis of 587 of the donors. A further reported finding was that TCR beta sequences accurately predicted the HLA-A and HLA-B alleles for most subjects in the first cohort. In a later analysis, the rate of TCR association differed among HLA loci, with DRB1 alleles having the most associated TCRs and HLA-C alleles having the fewest. In both the original and validation cohorts, the classifier was reported to diagnose cytomegalovirus status with high specificity and sensitivity. This cohort had only TCR beta chains sequenced, and the lack of alpha or paired-chain data limited which features could be detected. Linkage disequilibrium might explain the correlated functional status among segregating V segments, but an unknown experimental factor could not be ruled out. According to the authors, the approach could potentially be generalized to other disease states and immunological phenotypes. When HLA alleles, especially DR and DQ, strongly co-occurred, attributing TCR associations to individual alleles was difficult. In a later genetic analysis, fewer N-insertions in productive TCRs were reported among donors in an Asian-associated ancestry cluster than the approximately 670-donor mean. HLA typing was unavailable for some donors at each locus, so association tests used only the typed subset. A later analysis reported that several top co-occurrence clusters appeared linked to parvovirus B19, influenza, CMV and Epstein-Barr virus. A later analysis found that HLA-associated TCR beta chains were more clonally expanded and had lower generation probabilities than equally common non-associated chains. At a false discovery rate of 0.05, a later analysis linked under 20,000 TCR beta sequences to specific HLA alleles. A later analysis found that most CMV-associated TCR beta chains appeared HLA-restricted, with HLA associations seemingly driven largely by CMV exposure. The 87-base-pair reads could not distinguish some IMGT-functional V segments, including TRBV6-2 and TRBV6-3, so those segments were excluded. A few of the identified cytomegalovirus-associated TCR beta chains were confirmed in vitro to be specific for cytomegalovirus antigens. Because counts were too low, about 15 rarely observed V segments, including chromosome 9 orphons, were left out of the earlier analysis of 500 to 750 of the donors. A group of highly shared sequence variants was considered likely to be a technical artifact of the sequencing pipeline. Presence/absence analyses assumed roughly uniform sequencing depth across donors, an assumption that may not hold. The study listed 164 TCR beta chains as associated with cytomegalovirus. V-gene and J-gene trimming of TCR beta chains was associated with a missense DCLRE1C variant in a later genetic analysis, and the association was replicated in an independent cohort. Most TCR sequences were observed very rarely across donors, whereas some public TCRs were present in many individuals.

The cohort comprised some 700 healthy bone marrow donors. At the time of sampling, every cohort member was nominally healthy, though immune exposures that went unrecorded were likely present. The donor was CMV seronegative and belonged to the group of 380 or so seronegative cohort members. Every donor gave a peripheral blood sample, and the peripheral blood mononuclear cells from that sample were used for TCR beta sequencing. The Qiagen DNeasy Blood Extraction Kit was used to extract genomic DNA from the blood cell samples. Note on this clone: Its binding antigen is unknown. Base qualities are not at hand, and no much larger clone is one base apart.

The library was produced with the immunoSEQ multiplex PCR assay. The multiplex PCR relied on a mix of 60 forward primers for TCR Vbeta segments and 13 reverse primers for TCR Jbeta segments. A multiplex PCR assay on genomic DNA amplified the CDR3 region of rearranged TCR beta genes. Amplified TCR beta libraries were sequenced as 87-base-pair reads on the Illumina HiSeq System. The authors' analysis ran thus. A later analysis counted 75 million to 100 million unique TCR beta chains across the 690 or so repertoires, and some 12 million of these chains were shared by at least two donors. Raw reads were error-corrected and collapsed into unique sequences with a nearest-neighbor algorithm that merged closely related sequences to remove PCR and sequencing errors. V, D and J gene segments were assigned by aligning CDR3 sequences to IMGT reference sequences. For a sequence to be retained, at least a six-nucleotide match to both a V gene segment and a J gene segment was required. A rearrangement counted as productive if the CDR3 had no stop codons and remained in frame with V and J, and every other rearrangement counted as non-productive. Following IMGT convention, CDR3 was defined as the stretch from the second conserved V-encoded cysteine to the conserved J-encoded phenylalanine. The earlier analysis of some 600 of the donors excluded sequences that lacked an unambiguous match to a single V gene segment. An earlier analysis of almost 600 of the donors classified V segments as functional when productive rearrangements were above 56.7% and as segregating when the standard deviation between donors was above 5%. To diagnose cytomegalovirus status from the catalog of TCR beta chain sequences, a statistical classification framework was built. In a later analysis, TCR nucleotide sequences were compared against IMGT/GENE-DB human TR gene sequences so that V and J genes could be assigned. The TCRdist pipeline was used in a later analysis to assign CDR3 sequences and most-parsimonious VDJ recombination scenarios. In a later analysis, each TCR beta chain was defined by its CDR3 amino acid sequence together with its V-gene family, and reads lacking a unique V-gene family were excluded. As a way to deal with suspected cross-contamination and a sequencing artifact, a later analysis dropped 450 to 600 nucleotide sequences that were highly shared and had low generation probability. For each public chain, a later analysis derived a clonal expansion index from normalized ranks of inferred template counts within each repertoire. A later analysis computed generation probabilities with a VDJ recombination model fitted to out-of-frame rearrangements, and checked the results against IGoR. Hypergeometric tests were used in a later analysis to score TCR-TCR, TCR-HLA and TCR-CMV co-occurrence, with a repertoire-size bias correction applied to the TCR pairs. False discovery rates were estimated in a later analysis by permuting HLA or CMV assignments 20 times. In a later analysis, co-occurring TCRs were grouped using DBSCAN, and TCRdist sequence similarity was added for clustering within HLA-allele-positive subsets. Repertoires with fewer than 30,000 or more than 120,000 public chains, plus five repertoires with anomalous nucleotide sharing, were excluded from co-occurrence clustering. TCRdb limited this immuneACCESS table to in-frame rearrangements with V and J called. A share of clones is missing; checked studies link under half to unresolved V genes, and the rest is unexplained. That table furnishes V, J and clone size, whereas the DNA furnished D and trimming. For this sample the table gives 100,000 to 150,000 clones, of which 65% to 80% were detected only once. Of the sample, 1.8% is held by the ten largest clones.

Including cysteine and phenylalanine, the CDR3 has 15 amino acids. Only CDR3 DNA remains: 45 bases, in frame from the first base. The sequence was collected from a middle-aged woman in good health and CMV-seronegative. Source material: PBMCs. The receptor chain draws on TRBV21-1 and TRBJ2-7; TRBD1 was called by the table and not checked on the DNA. TRBV21-1 constitutes a pseudogene. The DNA sequence is given as TGTGCCAGCAGCAGTCTGACAGGGGGATCCCACGAGCAGTACTTC. This encodes CASSSLTGGSHEQYF.